This TCR beta chain was found in a study of blood T cell repertoires in COVID-19. Study-wide context: Samples of COVID-19 (acute and convalescent) were obtained from the United States, Italy and Spain. The cDNA or gDNA used as material had been derived from T cells, B-cell-depleted T cells, or PBMCs.

The germline V gene encodes CDR1 SGHNT and CDR2 YYREEE (reference sequence). This CDR3 region has 15 residues. V dropped 2 bases and J dropped 7; count of bases not matched to a gene: 7. In the original analysis: Cell counts per sample came from amplifying reference gene primers. TCRdb keeps only in-frame clones here, not all; method: immunoSEQ multiplex PCR. Clonal size and the V and J genes are those of that table, whereas D and trimming came from the DNA. The sample gives just over 65,000 clones, 86% of which show up once; about 8% is in the top ten. The clonotype was recovered from a man aged 25 to 40 with acute or convalescent COVID-19. The chain carries TRBV5-4 and TRBJ2-1; 9 nucleotides align to TRBD2. The specimen was peripheral blood. CDR3 in amino acids: CASSFSSGSWNEQFF. The DNA for the CDR3 is TGTGCCAGCAGCTTTAGTAGCGGGAGCTGGAATGAGCAGTTCTTC.